Listed here is a single T cell receptor (beta chain). The antigen is not known. The ends were cut back, 6 bases at V and 5 bases at J, with 14 bases in the middle. The CDR3 extends over 15 amino acids. This sample was included in a study of CD8+CD57+ T cells in acquired aplastic anemia. Findings and caveats of the study: Patient and control CD8+ Simpson's diversity was not significantly different.

Profiling of TCR beta VDJ combinations and CDR3 sequences used genomic DNA as template. TCRdb used MiXCR to reprocess the reads, holding one entry per CDR3 protein. The profile shows 200,000 to 250,000 distinct CDR3 sequences, over 40% of them singletons. Sequencing was done on patients that had shown CD8+CD57+ cell expansion by flow cytometry. This sequence originates from a human donor with aplastic anemia. Input material: sorted CD4+, CD8+, or CD8+CD57+ T cells (not recorded which) from PBMCs. The chain has TRBV12-3 or TRBV12-4 and TRBJ1-6, with D tentatively TRBD1 (5 bases). Written as DNA, the CDR3 is TGTGCCAGCAGCACAACTGGACATCATAATTCACCCCTCCACTTT. This sequence encodes CASSTTGHHNSPLHF.